This T cell receptor beta chain was profiled in a study of radiotherapy plus CTLA-4 blockade in lung cancer. The overall study: Around 18% of enrolled patients responded objectively, and roughly 30% had disease control.

To note about this clone: The antigen is undetermined.

Overall study findings and caveats: Early blood T cell clone dynamics, with interferon-beta, were reported to best predict response. Clones derived from tumor TCRs expanded in blood after radiotherapy plus ipilimumab.

The repertoire was sequenced with immunoSEQ multiplex PCR; TCRdb's copy has only in-frame clones and lacks some. Of around 80,000 clones listed, 74% are singletons. The CDR3 contains 14 residues. With V trimmed by 1 base and J by 7 bases, 2 bases remained unmatched. Germline CDR1 SGHTA, CDR2 FQGNSA. The source was peripheral blood, collected from a patient treated with radiotherapy plus ipilimumab. The rearrangement links TRBV7-2 to TRBJ1-4; 8 positions match TRBD1. This receptor was obtained from a human donor with non-small cell lung cancer whose response to radiotherapy plus ipilimumab could not be evaluated. The CDR3: CASSLVGTGEKLFF. CDR3 in DNA: TGTGCCAGCAGCTTAGTTGGGACAGGTGAAAAACTGTTTTTT.